The 10 T cell receptor beta chains below all came from one sample that was sequenced in a study of T cell clonotyping in hematopoietic cell transplantation. Data came from immunoSEQ multiplex PCR; TCRdb stores just in-frame clones and leaves some out. The sample records tens of thousands of clones, around 84% being singletons. The time point denotes: recipient sample about 28 days before transplant, after cytoreduction. The sequenced sample was peripheral blood mononuclear cells, obtained before stem cell transplant. The source is a man in his sixties with myelodysplastic syndrome. Some clones in this sample may be carry-over from other donors' samples.

The chain couples TRBV27 to TRBJ2-1; TRBD2 might be the D (7 bases). V was clipped by 6 bases and J by 12 bases, with 15 bases between them. The germline CDR1 and CDR2 sequences are MNHEY and SMNVEV (reference sequence). This CDR3 has 12 amino acids. CDR3 DNA: TGTGCCAGCAGACCCTTGGGGGGGCGGCAGTTCTTC. This sequence encodes CASRPLGGRQFF.

The V gene is TRBV7-8, the J gene TRBJ2-3; D unclear. The CDR3 spans 15 residues. Looked up from germline, CDR1 is SGHVS and CDR2 is FQNEAQ. V was clipped by 5 bases and J by 6 bases, with 18 bases between them. The chain's CDR3 is CASSRLPGIEDTQYF. Written as DNA, the CDR3 is TGTGCCAGCAGCCGACTTCCAGGTATCGAGGATACGCAGTATTTT.

This clone was counted once. The gene calls are TRBV25-1 and TRBJ2-5; possibly TRBD1 for D (5 bases). The assigned J gene may be wrong: the sequence end matches TRBJ2-7 better. This CDR3 contains 14 residues. Germline V gene data show CDR1 as MGHDK and CDR2 as SYGVNS. The CDR3, as DNA: TGTGCCAGCAGTGACGGCAGGGTAGCCTACGAGCAGTACTTC. It translates to CASSDGRVAYEQYF.

The chain uses TRBV7-2 and TRBJ2-7; the D gene is possibly TRBD1 (6 bases). The CDR3 extends over 14 amino acids. Looked up from germline, CDR1 is SGHTA and CDR2 is FQGNSA. V shed 4 bases and J shed 5 bases, with 15 bases lying between them. Written as DNA, the CDR3 is TGTGCCAGCAGCTCATACAGGGCTACCCACGAGCAGTACTTC. It is translated as CASSSYRATHEQYF. Together with reference TRBV7-2 and TRBJ2-7, the CDR3 gives the full variable domain: GAGVSQSPSNKVTEKGKDVELRCDPISGHTALYWYRQSLGQGLEFLIYFQGNSAPDKSGLPSDRFSAERTGGSVSTLTIQRTQQEDSAVYLCASSSYRATHEQYFGPGTRLTVT.

The J gene is TRBJ2-7, the V gene TRBV28; a weak D match, TRBD1 (5 bases). The CDR3 totals 15 residues. Trimming took 3 bases from V and 0 from J, leaving 12 bases between them. Germline-derived CDR1 and CDR2 are MDHEN and SYDVKM. This CDR3 is CASSLSRQSSYEQYF. CDR3 sequence (DNA): TGTGCCAGCAGTTTGTCCCGACAGAGCTCCTACGAGCAGTACTTC.

The chain recombines TRBV9 with TRBJ2-3; D is undetermined. The CDR3 totals 14 residues. V lost 4 bases, J lost 0 bases, and 9 bases lay in between. Germline V gene lookup returns CDR1 SGDLS and CDR2 YYNGEE. The chain's CDR3 is CASSPRPSTDTQYF. DNA for the CDR3: TGTGCCAGCAGCCCCCGCCCAAGCACAGATACGCAGTATTTT.

This clone was observed a handful of times. The rearrangement links TRBV2 to TRBJ2-7; 9 bases line up with TRBD2. CDR3 size: 13 residues. V dropped 8 bases and J dropped 5; count of bases not matched to a gene: 7. Germline loops: CDR1 SNHLY, CDR2 FYNNEI. Written as DNA, the CDR3 is TGTGCCAGCCAGGGACTAGCCGCCAACGAGCAGTACTTC. Protein product: CASQGLAANEQYF.

The chain has TRBV19 and TRBJ2-2, with 10 bases fitting TRBD1. Germline CDR1 LNHDA, CDR2 SQIVND (reference sequence). This CDR3 is built from 15 residues. The V gene end was trimmed by 2 bases and the J gene end by 4 bases; junction bases not matched to a gene: 1. The CDR3 DNA sequence: TGTGCCAGTAGTATAAGGGACAGGGGCACCGGGGAGCTGTTTTTT. Its protein is CASSIRDRGTGELFF. The complete variable domain, with remaining parts taken from reference TRBV19 and TRBJ2-2, reads DGGITQSPKYLFRKEGQNVTLSCEQNLNHDAMYWYRQDPGQGLRLIYYSQIVNDFQKGDIAEGYSVSREKKESFPLTVTSAQKNPTAFYLCASSIRDRGTGELFFGEGSRLTVL.

This clone has a single count. In DNA form, the CDR3 reads TGCGCCAGCAGCCAAGAAACCACCCGGGGCACTGGGGCCAACGTCCTGACTTTC. Amino acid sequence: CASSQETTRGTGANVLTF. The gene calls are TRBV4-3 and TRBJ2-6; D tentatively reads TRBD1 or TRBD2 (5 bases each). The V gene's germline CDR1 is LGHNA and CDR2 YSLEER. This CDR3 has 18 amino acids. V dropped 0 bases and J dropped 2 bases, with 14 bases sitting between them.

The chain uses TRBV7-6 and TRBJ2-1; a possible D gene is TRBD2 (6 bases). V dropped 1 base and J dropped 0 bases, with 10 bases sitting between them. This CDR3 contains 16 residues. Germline CDR1 and CDR2: SGHVS and FNYEAQ. In DNA form, the CDR3 reads TGTGCCAGCAGCTTAGTGGCGGGGAGCTCCTACAATGAGCAGTTCTTC. It yields the protein CASSLVAGSSYNEQFF.